In its sample, the clone carrying this T cell receptor (beta chain) was seen a few times. What it recognizes is unknown. The read is 3 residues too short to cover the CDR3 end, so that end is filled in from the germline J gene. Profiled with immunoSEQ multiplex PCR; TCRdb holds only in-frame clones, not every one. The sample shows 30,000 to 35,000 clones, none of them appearing just once. The data belong to a study of T cell clonality in common variable immunodeficiency. Losses at the gene ends were 6 bases for V and 4 bases for J; bases not matched to a gene: 5. This CDR3 spans 15 amino acids. CDR1 is ENHRY, CDR2 SYGVKD, per germline. CVID subjects were neither ill nor on immunomodulatory or immunosuppressive medication at sampling. Donors gave 5 to 8 ml heparinized peripheral whole blood. Whole-study findings and limits: Authors noted CVID clonality's cause needs subpopulation repertoire sequencing. CVID subjects showed higher TCRbeta clonality than healthy controls. Fewer deletions and N-nucleotide insertions were reportedly seen in common variable immunodeficiency TCR beta sequences.

Sequencing used peripheral blood mononuclear cells. The chain carries TRBV10-3 and TRBJ2-1; 11 nucleotides agree with TRBD2. The source is a human donor with common variable immunodeficiency. The CDR3 bases that were read are TGTGCCATCAGAGGCGGGACTAGCGGATACAATGAG. Translation: CAIRGGTSGYNE. The CDR3 as a whole reads CAIRGGTSGYNEQFF.